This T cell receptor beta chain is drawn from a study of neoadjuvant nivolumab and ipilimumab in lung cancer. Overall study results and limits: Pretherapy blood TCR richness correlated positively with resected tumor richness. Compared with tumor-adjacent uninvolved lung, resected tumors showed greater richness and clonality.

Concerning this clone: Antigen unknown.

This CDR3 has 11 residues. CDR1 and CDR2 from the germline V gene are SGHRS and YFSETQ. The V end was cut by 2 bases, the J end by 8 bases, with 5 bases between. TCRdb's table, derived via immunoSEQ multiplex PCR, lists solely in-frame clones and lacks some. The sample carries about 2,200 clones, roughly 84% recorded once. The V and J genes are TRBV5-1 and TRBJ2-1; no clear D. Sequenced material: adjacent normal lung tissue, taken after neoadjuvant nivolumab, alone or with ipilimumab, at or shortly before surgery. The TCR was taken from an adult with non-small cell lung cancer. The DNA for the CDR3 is TGCGCCAGCAGCTTCTCGGATGAGCAGTTCTTC. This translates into CASSFSDEQFF.